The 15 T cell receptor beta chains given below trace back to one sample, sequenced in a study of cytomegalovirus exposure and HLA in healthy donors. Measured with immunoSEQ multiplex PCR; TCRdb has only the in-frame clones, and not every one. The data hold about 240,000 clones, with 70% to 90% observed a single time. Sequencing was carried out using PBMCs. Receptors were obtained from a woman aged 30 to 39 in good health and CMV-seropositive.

CDR3 bases: TGTGCCAGCAGTTACTCCTCAGGGGTTCTAGGAGAGACCCAGTACTTC. The encoded protein is CASSYSSGVLGETQYF. The chain carries TRBV6-5 and TRBJ2-5; D may be TRBD1 (6 bases). Trimming took 0 bases from V and 4 from J, leaving 15 bases between them. The germline CDR1 and CDR2 sequences are MNHEY and SVGAGI. This CDR3 spans 16 amino acids.

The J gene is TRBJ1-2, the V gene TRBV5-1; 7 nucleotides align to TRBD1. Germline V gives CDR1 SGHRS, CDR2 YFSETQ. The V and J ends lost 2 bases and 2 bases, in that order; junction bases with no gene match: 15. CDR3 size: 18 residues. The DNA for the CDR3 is TGCGCCAGCAGCTTATCCACCGGGACAGTAAAAGTCAACTATGGCTACACCTTC. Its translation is CASSLSTGTVKVNYGYTF.

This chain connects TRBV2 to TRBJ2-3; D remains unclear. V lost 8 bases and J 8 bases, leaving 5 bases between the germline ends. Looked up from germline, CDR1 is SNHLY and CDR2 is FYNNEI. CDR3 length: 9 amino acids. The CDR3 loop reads CASWSTQYF. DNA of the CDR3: TGTGCCAGCTGGAGTACGCAGTATTTT. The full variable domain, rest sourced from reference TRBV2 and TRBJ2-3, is EPEVTQTPSHQVTQMGQEVILRCVPISNHLYFYWYRQILGQKVEFLVSFYNNEISEKSEIFDDQFSVERPDGSNFTLKIRSTKLEDSAMYFCASWSTQYFGPGTRLTVL.

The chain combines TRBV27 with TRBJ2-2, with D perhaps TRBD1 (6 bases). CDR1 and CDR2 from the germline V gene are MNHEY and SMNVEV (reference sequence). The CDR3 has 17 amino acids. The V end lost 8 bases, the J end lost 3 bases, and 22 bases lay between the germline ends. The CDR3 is CASRSFHRARDTGELFF. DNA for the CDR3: TGTGCCAGCCGTAGTTTCCACAGGGCGCGAGACACCGGGGAGCTGTTTTTT.

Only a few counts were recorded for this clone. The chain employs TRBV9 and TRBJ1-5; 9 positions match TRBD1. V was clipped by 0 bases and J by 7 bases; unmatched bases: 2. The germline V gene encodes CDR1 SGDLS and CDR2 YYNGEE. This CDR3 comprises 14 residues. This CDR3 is CASSVGTGVQPQHF. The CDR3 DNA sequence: TGTGCCAGCAGCGTAGGGACAGGGGTCCAGCCCCAGCATTTT.

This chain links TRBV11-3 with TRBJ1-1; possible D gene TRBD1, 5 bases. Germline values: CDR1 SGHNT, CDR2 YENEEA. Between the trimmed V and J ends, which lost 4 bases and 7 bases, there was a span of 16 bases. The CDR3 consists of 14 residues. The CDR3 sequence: CASSYEKQGGEAFF. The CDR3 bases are TGTGCCAGCAGCTACGAGAAGCAGGGTGGTGAAGCTTTCTTT.

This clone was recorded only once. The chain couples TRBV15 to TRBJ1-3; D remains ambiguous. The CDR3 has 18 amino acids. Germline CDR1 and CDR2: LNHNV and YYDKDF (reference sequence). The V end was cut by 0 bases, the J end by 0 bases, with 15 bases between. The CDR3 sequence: CATSRDLATKSSGNTIYF. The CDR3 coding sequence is TGTGCCACCAGCAGAGATTTGGCGACAAAGAGCTCTGGAAACACCATATATTTT. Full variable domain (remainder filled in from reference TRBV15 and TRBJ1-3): DAMVIQNPRYQVTQFGKPVTLSCSQTLNHNVMYWYQQKSSQAPKLLFHYYDKDFNNEADTPDNFQSRRPNTSFCFLDIRSPGLGDTAMYLCATSRDLATKSSGNTIYFGEGSWLTVV.

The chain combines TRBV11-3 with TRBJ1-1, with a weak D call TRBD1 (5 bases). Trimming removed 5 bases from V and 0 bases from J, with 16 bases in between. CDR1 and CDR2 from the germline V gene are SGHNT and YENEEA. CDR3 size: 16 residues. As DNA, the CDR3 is TGTGCCAGCAGCCGCGCGGGACGAACAATGAACACTGAAGCTTTCTTT. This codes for CASSRAGRTMNTEAFF.

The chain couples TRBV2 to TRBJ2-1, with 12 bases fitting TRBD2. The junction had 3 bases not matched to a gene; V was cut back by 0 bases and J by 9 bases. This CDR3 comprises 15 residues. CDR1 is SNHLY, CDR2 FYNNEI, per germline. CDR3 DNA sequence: TGTGCCAGCAGTGAAGCGACTAGCGGGAGAATTGAGCAGTTCTTC. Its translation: CASSEATSGRIEQFF.

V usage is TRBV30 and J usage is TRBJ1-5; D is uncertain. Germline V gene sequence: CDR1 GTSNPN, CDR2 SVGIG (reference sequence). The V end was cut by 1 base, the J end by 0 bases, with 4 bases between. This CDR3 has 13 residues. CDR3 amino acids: CAWSAYSNQPQHF. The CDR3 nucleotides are TGTGCCTGGAGTGCGTATAGCAATCAGCCCCAGCATTTT.

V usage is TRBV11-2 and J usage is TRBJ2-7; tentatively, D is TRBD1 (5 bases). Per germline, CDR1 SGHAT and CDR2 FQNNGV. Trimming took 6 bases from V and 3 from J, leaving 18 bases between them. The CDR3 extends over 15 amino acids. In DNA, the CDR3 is TGTGCCAGCAGTTATGACAGCAAGGGGAACTACGAGCAGTACTTC. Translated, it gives CASSYDSKGNYEQYF. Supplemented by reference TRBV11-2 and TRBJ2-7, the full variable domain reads EAGVAQSPRYKIIEKRQSVAFWCNPISGHATLYWYQQILGQGPKLLIQFQNNGVVDDSQLPKDRFSAERLKGVDSTLKIQPAKLEDSAVYLCASSYDSKGNYEQYFGPGTRLTVT.

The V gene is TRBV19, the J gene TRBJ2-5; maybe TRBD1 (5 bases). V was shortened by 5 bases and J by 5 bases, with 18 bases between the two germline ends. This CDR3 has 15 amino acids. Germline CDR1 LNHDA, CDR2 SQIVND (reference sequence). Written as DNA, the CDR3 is TGTGCCAGTAGTGCCGAATCGACAGTAGGGGAGACCCAGTACTTC. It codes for CASSAESTVGETQYF.

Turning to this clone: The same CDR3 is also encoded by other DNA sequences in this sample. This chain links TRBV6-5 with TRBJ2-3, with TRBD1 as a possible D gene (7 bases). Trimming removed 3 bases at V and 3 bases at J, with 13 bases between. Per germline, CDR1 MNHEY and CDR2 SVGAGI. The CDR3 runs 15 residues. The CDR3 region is CASSYLAGGTDTQYF. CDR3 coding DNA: TGTGCCAGCAGTTATTTGGCAGGGGGGACAGATACGCAGTATTTT.

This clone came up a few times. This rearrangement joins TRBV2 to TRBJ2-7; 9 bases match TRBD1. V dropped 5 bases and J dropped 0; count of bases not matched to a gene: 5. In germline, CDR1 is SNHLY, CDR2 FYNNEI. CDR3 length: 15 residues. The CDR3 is CASSPPTGGSYEQYF. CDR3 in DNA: TGTGCCAGCAGTCCTCCGACAGGGGGCTCCTACGAGCAGTACTTC. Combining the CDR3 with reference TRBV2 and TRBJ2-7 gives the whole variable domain EPEVTQTPSHQVTQMGQEVILRCVPISNHLYFYWYRQILGQKVEFLVSFYNNEISEKSEIFDDQFSVERPDGSNFTLKIRSTKLEDSAMYFCASSPPTGGSYEQYFGPGTRLTVT.

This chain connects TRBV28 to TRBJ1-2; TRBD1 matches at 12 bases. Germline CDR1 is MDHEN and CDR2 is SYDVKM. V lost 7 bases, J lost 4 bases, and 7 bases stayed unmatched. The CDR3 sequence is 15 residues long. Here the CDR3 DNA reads TGTGCCAGCAACAGGGGGACAGGGGGCCTCTATGGCTACACCTTC. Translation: CASNRGTGGLYGYTF.